These T cell receptor beta chains were read from a single sample in a study of blood T cells in healthy people across ages. TCRdb re-called the 5' RACE reads with MiXCR, one entry per CDR3 protein. The table shows some 730,000 distinct CDR3 sequences, with 20% to 25% occurring only once. Sequences were obtained from blood. These receptors all stem from a man aged 70-80 years in good health. CDR3s include the opening cysteine and the closing phenylalanine or tryptophan. The order of the fields is CDR3 protein, CDR3 DNA, V gene, J gene, clone size, D gene, CDR3 length. A D gene is named only where the DNA matches it firmly. The size entry is marked missing in some rows and otherwise reads once, few, many or a size class.

CDR3: CSARQTGSLTQYF
DNA: TGCAGTGCTAGACAGACAGGGTCCCTGACCCAGTACTTC
V: TRBV20-1
J: TRBJ2-5
size: -
D: TRBD1
length: 13

CDR3: CASRLTNGRSESQYF
DNA: TGTGCCAGCAGACTCACTAACGGGAGGAGTGAGTCCCAGTACTTC
V: TRBV7-3
J: TRBJ2-5
size: -
D: TRBD2
length: 15

CDR3: CSARDARKAGGSYNEQFF
DNA: TGCAGCGCTAGAGACGCGCGCAAAGCGGGGGGGTCCTACAATGAGCAGTTCTTC
V: TRBV20-1
J: TRBJ2-1
size: -
D: TRBD2
length: 18

CDR3: CASTPGGNYGYTF
DNA: TGTGCCAGCACACCGGGGGGGAACTATGGCTACACCTTC
V: TRBV12-3/TRBV12-4
J: TRBJ1-2
size: -
D: -
length: 13

CDR3: CSLFSPLGYF
DNA: TGCAGCCTTTTTTCCCCTTTGGGGTATTTT
V: TRBV29-1
J: TRBJ2-3
size: -
D: -
length: 10

CDR3: CASSLTSIGYGYTF
DNA: TGTGCCAGCAGTCTGACGTCGATTGGGTATGGCTACACCTTC
V: TRBV28
J: TRBJ1-2
size: few
D: -
length: 14

CDR3: CASSQQIGVAETQYF
DNA: TGTGCCAGCAGCCAGCAGATCGGGGTGGCAGAGACCCAGTACTTC
V: TRBV3-1
J: TRBJ2-5
size: -
D: -
length: 15

CDR3: CASSRGEGGTEAFF
DNA: TGTGCCAGCAGCCGGGGTGAAGGGGGGACTGAAGCTTTCTTT
V: TRBV3-1
J: TRBJ1-1
size: -
D: -
length: 14

CDR3: CASSRPTSGVQETQYF
DNA: TGTGCCAGCAGTCGCCCGACTAGCGGGGTGCAAGAGACCCAGTACTTC
V: TRBV6-1
J: TRBJ2-5
size: -
D: TRBD2
length: 16

CDR3: CAAKGGQSYNEQFF
DNA: TGTGCGGCTAAGGGGGGACAATCCTACAATGAGCAGTTCTTC
V: TRBV10-3
J: TRBJ2-1
size: -
D: -
length: 14

CDR3: CATSDLQVGGDNEQFF
DNA: TGTGCCACCAGTGATTTGCAGGTTGGCGGAGACAATGAGCAGTTCTTC
V: TRBV24-1
J: TRBJ2-1
size: few
D: -
length: 16

CDR3: CASSKRDNQPQHF
DNA: TGTGCCAGCTCTAAACGGGACAATCAGCCCCAGCATTTT
V: TRBV18
J: TRBJ1-5
size: few
D: -
length: 13

CDR3: CASSPPWPDNEKLFF
DNA: TGTGCCAGCAGCCCGCCATGGCCCGATAATGAAAAACTGTTTTTT
V: TRBV7-9
J: TRBJ1-4
size: -
D: -
length: 15

CDR3: CASSSDRGLNGYTF
DNA: TGTGCCAGCAGTTCGGACAGGGGTCTGAATGGCTACACCTTC
V: TRBV12-3/TRBV12-4
J: TRBJ1-2
size: few
D: TRBD1
length: 14

CDR3: CSVRYHSGNTIYF
DNA: TGCAGCGTGCGCTATCACTCTGGAAACACCATATATTTT
V: TRBV29-1
J: TRBJ1-3
size: once
D: -
length: 13

CDR3: CSATGGRTSVAGELFF
DNA: TGCAGCGCCACAGGGGGGAGGACTAGTGTTGCCGGGGAGCTGTTTTTT
V: TRBV29-1
J: TRBJ2-2
size: few
D: -
length: 16

CDR3: CASSLGTSGANVLTF
DNA: TGTGCCAGCAGTTTAGGTACCTCTGGGGCCAACGTCCTGACTTTC
V: TRBV5-1
J: TRBJ2-6
size: many
D: -
length: 15

CDR3: CASSEGDSSYNEQFF
DNA: TGTGCCAGCAGCGAAGGGGACTCCTCCTACAATGAGCAGTTCTTC
V: TRBV5-5
J: TRBJ2-1
size: many
D: -
length: 15

CDR3: CASRTDAVNYGYTF
DNA: TGTGCCAGCAGGACGGACGCAGTTAACTATGGCTACACCTTC
V: TRBV7-9
J: TRBJ1-2
size: few
D: -
length: 14

CDR3: CASQPQLRETGQPQHF
DNA: TGTGCCAGCCAACCCCAATTGCGGGAAACGGGTCAGCCCCAGCATTTT
V: TRBV12-3/TRBV12-4
J: TRBJ1-5
size: few
D: -
length: 16

CDR3: CAISESGGNGETQYF
DNA: TGTGCCATCAGTGAGTCGGGAGGGAACGGGGAGACCCAGTACTTC
V: TRBV10-3
J: TRBJ2-5
size: -
D: TRBD2
length: 15

CDR3: CASSLTGNLNTEAFF
DNA: TGTGCCAGCAGCCTAACGGGAAACTTGAACACTGAAGCTTTCTTT
V: TRBV7-2
J: TRBJ1-1
size: few
D: -
length: 15

CDR3: CSAKAPPDTQYF
DNA: TGCAGTGCCAAAGCCCCCCCAGATACGCAGTATTTT
V: TRBV20-1
J: TRBJ2-3
size: -
D: -
length: 12

CDR3: CATSDAVGSYGYTF
DNA: TGTGCCACCAGTGATGCCGTCGGATCCTATGGCTACACCTTC
V: TRBV24-1
J: TRBJ1-2
size: -
D: -
length: 14

CDR3: CSARDSGSSSGEQYF
DNA: TGCAGTGCTAGAGATAGTGGGAGTTCATCGGGCGAGCAGTACTTC
V: TRBV20-1
J: TRBJ2-7
size: -
D: -
length: 15

CDR3: CASSQVSSGANVLTF
DNA: TGTGCCAGCAGCCAAGTGAGCTCTGGGGCCAACGTCCTGACTTTC
V: TRBV3-1
J: TRBJ2-6
size: -
D: -
length: 15

CDR3: CASSFEAGGPNEQFF
DNA: TGCGCCAGCAGCTTTGAAGCGGGAGGGCCTAATGAGCAGTTCTTC
V: TRBV5-1
J: TRBJ2-1
size: -
D: TRBD2
length: 15

CDR3: CASSSTVRQGRTEAFF
DNA: TGTGCCAGCAGCTCCACCGTTCGACAGGGGAGGACTGAAGCTTTCTTT
V: TRBV7-9
J: TRBJ1-1
size: few
D: TRBD1
length: 16

CDR3: CASSNLCAGGQAKNIQYF
DNA: TGTGCCAGCAGCAACTTATGCGCGGGAGGGCAGGCCAAAAACATTCAGTACTTC
V: TRBV21-1
J: TRBJ2-4
size: -
D: -
length: 18

CDR3: CATSLDRHSSREQYF
DNA: TGTGCCACCAGCCTGGACAGGCATTCGTCTCGCGAGCAGTACTTC
V: TRBV15
J: TRBJ2-7
size: few
D: TRBD1
length: 15

CDR3: CASSYARQGLEAFF
DNA: TGTGCCAGCAGTTACGCGAGACAGGGGCTTGAAGCTTTCTTT
V: TRBV6-6
J: TRBJ1-1
size: many
D: TRBD1
length: 14

CDR3: CASGGGLYGYTF
DNA: TGTGCCAGCGGGGGGGGGTTATATGGCTACACCTTC
V: TRBV28
J: TRBJ1-2
size: -
D: -
length: 12

CDR3: CASSGEAGGTQYF
DNA: TGTGCCAGCAGTGGAGAAGCGGGGGGGACCCAGTACTTC
V: TRBV6-4
J: TRBJ2-5
size: few
D: TRBD2
length: 13

CDR3: CASSPDEGGYTF
DNA: TGTGCCAGCAGCCCGGACGAGGGGGGCTACACCTTC
V: TRBV3-1
J: TRBJ1-2
size: -
D: -
length: 12

CDR3: CASSMKDSNNSPLHF
DNA: TGTGCCAGTAGTATGAAGGACAGCAATAATTCACCCCTCCACTTT
V: TRBV19
J: TRBJ1-6
size: few
D: -
length: 15

CDR3: CASSLGTGVTGELFF
DNA: TGTGCCAGCAGTTTAGGGACAGGGGTGACCGGGGAGCTGTTTTTT
V: TRBV12-3/TRBV12-4
J: TRBJ2-2
size: many
D: TRBD1
length: 15

CDR3: CASSLVGTGVNTEAFF
DNA: TGTGCCAGCAGCTTGGTGGGGACCGGAGTGAACACTGAAGCTTTCTTT
V: TRBV5-5
J: TRBJ1-1
size: -
D: -
length: 16

CDR3: CASSVDPSEVYEQYF
DNA: TGTGCCAGCAGCGTAGATCCGTCAGAGGTCTACGAGCAGTACTTC
V: TRBV9
J: TRBJ2-7
size: -
D: -
length: 15

CDR3: CASSPLDRSSTDTQYF
DNA: TGTGCCAGCTCACCACTGGACCGATCTAGCACAGATACGCAGTATTTT
V: TRBV18
J: TRBJ2-3
size: -
D: -
length: 16

CDR3: CATSRPPGLAVNNEQFF
DNA: TGTGCCACCAGCAGACCCCCAGGACTAGCCGTGAACAATGAGCAGTTCTTC
V: TRBV15
J: TRBJ2-1
size: few
D: TRBD2
length: 17

CDR3: CASSLSGGINSPLHF
DNA: TGTGCCAGCAGCTTATCTGGGGGGATCAATTCACCCCTCCACTTT
V: TRBV27
J: TRBJ1-6
size: -
D: -
length: 15

CDR3: CASRPTSLGTDTQYF
DNA: TGCGCCAGCAGACCGACTAGCCTTGGCACAGATACGCAGTATTTT
V: TRBV5-1
J: TRBJ2-3
size: few
D: TRBD2
length: 15

CDR3: CASSLGGGPLEQYF
DNA: TGTGCCAGCAGCTTAGGGGGGGGCCCTCTCGAGCAGTACTTC
V: TRBV7-6
J: TRBJ2-7
size: -
D: -
length: 14

CDR3: CASRLDRGSNQPQHF
DNA: TGTGCCAGCAGATTGGACAGGGGTAGCAATCAGCCCCAGCATTTT
V: TRBV7-2
J: TRBJ1-5
size: -
D: TRBD1
length: 15

CDR3: CASSYGDIYGYTF
DNA: TGTGCCAGCAGTTATGGGGACATCTATGGCTACACCTTC
V: TRBV6-5
J: TRBJ1-2
size: -
D: -
length: 13

CDR3: CASSWGVSEAFF
DNA: TGTGCCAGCAGTTGGGGGGTTAGTGAAGCTTTCTTT
V: TRBV28
J: TRBJ1-1
size: few
D: -
length: 12

CDR3: CASSSLTGGTETQYF
DNA: TGCGCCAGCAGCTCCTTGACAGGGGGCACGGAGACCCAGTACTTC
V: TRBV5-1
J: TRBJ2-5
size: -
D: TRBD1
length: 15

CDR3: CSARGRAWEQYF
DNA: TGCAGTGCTAGAGGCAGGGCTTGGGAGCAGTACTTC
V: TRBV20-1
J: TRBJ2-7
size: few
D: -
length: 12